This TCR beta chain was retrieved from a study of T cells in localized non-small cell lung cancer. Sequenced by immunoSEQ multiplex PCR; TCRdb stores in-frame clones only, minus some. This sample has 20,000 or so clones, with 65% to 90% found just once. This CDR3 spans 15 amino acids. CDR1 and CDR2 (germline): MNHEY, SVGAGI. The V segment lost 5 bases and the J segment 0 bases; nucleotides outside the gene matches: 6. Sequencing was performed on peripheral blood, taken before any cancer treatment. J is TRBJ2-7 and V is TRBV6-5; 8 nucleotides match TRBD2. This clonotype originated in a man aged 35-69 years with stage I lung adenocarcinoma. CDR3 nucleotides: TGTGCCAGCAGTCCATTTAGCGGGGACTCCTACGAGCAGTACTTC. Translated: CASSPFSGDSYEQYF.